The next 22 T cell receptor beta chains were all read from a single sample in a study of blood T cell repertoires in COVID-19. Profiling relied on immunoSEQ multiplex PCR, and the TCRdb table lists in-frame clones only, not all of them. Of about 16,000 clones in the sample, 88% were seen once. Source material: peripheral blood. These TCRs come from a human donor in a cohort sampled during active COVID-19.

The chain has TRBV5-5 and TRBJ2-5; 7 positions agree with TRBD2. With 9 bases clipped from V and 4 bases from J, the junction kept 21 bases outside the gene matches. The CDR3 has 17 residues. From germline, CDR1 is SGHKS and CDR2 YYEKEE (reference sequence). The CDR3 is CATSLAPRGVPGETQYF. CDR3 coding DNA: TGTGCCACCAGTCTCGCCCCCCGGGGGGTCCCCGGAGAGACCCAGTACTTC.

The table lists this clone with a count of one. The gene calls are TRBV3-1 (or the pseudogene TRBV3-2) and TRBJ1-3, with D perhaps TRBD1 (6 bases). This CDR3 has 15 amino acids. V dropped 4 bases and J dropped 1 base, with 11 bases sitting between them. Germline-derived CDR1 and CDR2 are LGHDT and YNNKEL (reference sequence). DNA for the CDR3: TGTGCCAGCAGCCGAACAGGGTCTTCTGGAAACACCATATATTTT. Translation: CASSRTGSSGNTIYF.

This chain connects TRBV27 to TRBJ1-1; no clear D. Per the germline V gene, CDR1 is MNHEY and CDR2 is SMNVEV (reference sequence). The CDR3 is 14 residues long. The germline V and J ends were trimmed by 2 bases and 1 base, with 8 bases remaining between them. The DNA for the CDR3 is TGTGCCAGCAGTTTACTTGAGGGGAACACTGAAGCTTTCTTT. This codes for CASSLLEGNTEAFF.

The genes are TRBV7-2 and TRBJ2-1, with D uncertain. Germline lookup yields CDR1 SGHTA and CDR2 FQGNSA. V lost 2 bases and J 8 bases, leaving 22 bases between the germline ends. The CDR3 covers 17 residues. CDR3 sequence: CASSLYPVQNSRDEQFF. The CDR3 DNA reads TGTGCCAGCAGCTTATACCCAGTACAGAACAGTAGAGATGAGCAGTTCTTC.

This chain connects TRBV6-1 to TRBJ1-2; 8 bases are shared with TRBD1. J lost 4 bases, V lost 1 base, and 5 bases had no gene match. The CDR3 runs to 15 residues. Germline V lookup: CDR1 MNHNS, CDR2 SASEGT. The CDR3 nucleotides read TGTGCCAGCAGTGAAGTGGGACAGGCCACCTATGGCTACACCTTC. Its translation is CASSEVGQATYGYTF.

In this sample, this clone turned up once. The CDR3 DNA sequence: TGTGCCAGCAGCCAAAACGAGATTCGTCAGCCCCAGCATTTT. This sequence encodes CASSQNEIRQPQHF. The genes are TRBV3-1 (or the pseudogene TRBV3-2) and TRBJ1-5; D not resolved. The V end was cut by 2 bases, the J end by 6 bases, with 11 bases between. Germline V gene data show CDR1 as LGHDT and CDR2 as YNNKEL (reference sequence). The length of the CDR3 is 14 residues.

The chain uses TRBV9 and TRBJ2-1, with 10 bases matching TRBD2. The CDR3 has 18 residues. Trimming cost V 4 bases and J 8 bases; bases outside gene matches: 18. From germline, CDR1 is SGDLS and CDR2 YYNGEE. As DNA, the CDR3 is TGTGCCAGCAGCCCCGCGAGTGGGCTAGCGGGAGCTGGCGATGAGCAGTTCTTC. It codes for CASSPASGLAGAGDEQFF.

This chain connects TRBV5-1 to TRBJ1-4, with 7 nucleotides matching TRBD1. This CDR3 contains 14 residues. Germline CDR1 SGHRS, CDR2 YFSETQ. Trimming removed 3 bases from V and 5 bases from J; junction bases left unmatched: 4. The CDR3 DNA reads as TGCGCCAGCAGCTCGACAGGGATCAATGAAAAACTGTTTTTT. This codes for CASSSTGINEKLFF.

This chain connects TRBV10-1 to TRBJ2-4; perhaps TRBD1 as D (6 bases). V dropped 2 bases and J dropped 0 bases, with 8 bases sitting between them. The germline CDR1 and CDR2 sequences are WNHNN and SYGVQD (reference sequence). CDR3 length: 15 amino acids. CDR3 region: CASSEGQLAKNIQYF. In DNA form, the CDR3 reads TGCGCCAGCAGTGAGGGACAGCTAGCCAAAAACATTCAGTACTTC.

The gene calls are TRBV5-4 and TRBJ2-7, with TRBD2 matching 8 bases. The CDR3 sequence is 15 residues long. V dropped 4 bases and J dropped 3; count of bases not matched to a gene: 9. The V gene's germline CDR1 is SGHNT and CDR2 YYREEE (reference sequence). The CDR3 here is CASSQGRGGIYEQYF. The CDR3 coding sequence is TGTGCCAGCAGCCAGGGGCGCGGGGGGATCTACGAGCAGTACTTC.

This sequence joins TRBV29-1 and TRBJ2-7; the D is unclear. This CDR3 comprises 16 residues. CDR1 and CDR2 (germline): SQVTM, ANQGSEA. Between the trimmed V and J ends, which lost 0 bases and 4 bases, there was a span of 19 bases. The CDR3 is CSVEDKATSTNYEQYF. The CDR3 DNA reads TGCAGCGTTGAAGATAAGGCCACCAGCACTAATTACGAGCAGTACTTC.

This chain joins TRBV2 and TRBJ1-2; D not resolved. V was pared by 3 bases and J by 8 bases, with 16 bases between. Germline CDR1 is SNHLY and CDR2 is FYNNEI. This CDR3 region has 14 residues. Here the CDR3 reads CASSDRTTFMGYTF. The DNA of the CDR3 is TGTGCCAGCAGTGACAGGACTACCTTTATGGGCTACACCTTC.

This clone was found a few times. The chain carries TRBV18 and TRBJ2-1; D is uncertain. This CDR3 is built from 12 residues. With 1 base removed from V and 8 bases from J, the gap between germline ends came to 6 bases. Germline V gives CDR1 KGHSH, CDR2 LQKENI. The CDR3 loop is CASSPQRDEQFF. The DNA for the CDR3 is TGTGCCAGCTCACCACAACGGGATGAGCAGTTCTTC.

The V and J genes are TRBV18 and TRBJ1-1, with no clear D. The V end lost 1 base, the J end lost 1 base, and 10 bases lay between the germline ends. Per germline, CDR1 KGHSH and CDR2 LQKENI. The CDR3 runs to 15 residues. The CDR3 protein is CASSPLGDGNTEAFF. The CDR3 DNA reads as TGTGCCAGCTCACCACTCGGGGATGGGAACACTGAAGCTTTCTTT.

The chain carries TRBV6-5 and TRBJ2-3; possible D gene TRBD1, 6 bases. The CDR3 is 12 amino acids. The germline V gene has CDR1 MNHEY and CDR2 SVGAGI. The V end was cut by 8 bases, the J end by 2 bases, with 8 bases between. The CDR3 loop reads CASAGDTDTQYF. The CDR3, as DNA: TGTGCCAGCGCAGGGGACACAGATACGCAGTATTTT.

V usage is TRBV27 and J usage is TRBJ1-3, with D perhaps matching TRBD1 (6 bases). The germline V gene has CDR1 MNHEY and CDR2 SMNVEV (reference sequence). The CDR3 sequence is 14 residues long. Trimming stripped 6 bases from V and 1 base from J, with 10 bases between. CDR3 amino acids: CASRDSFSGNTIYF. The CDR3 DNA follows: TGTGCCAGCAGGGACAGCTTTTCTGGAAACACCATATATTTT.

This clone was seen more than once but under ten times. CDR3 coding DNA: TGTGCCAGCAGCTTAAATAGCGGCAGCCTCAACTATGGCTACACCTTC. Translation gives CASSLNSGSLNYGYTF. V and J are TRBV7-6 and TRBJ1-2; unclear D gene. Germline V gives CDR1 SGHVS, CDR2 FNYEAQ. The CDR3 spans 16 residues. V was trimmed by 2 bases and J by 2 bases, leaving 15 bases between them.

The chain couples TRBV5-4 to TRBJ2-7; no reliable D call. CDR3 size: 11 residues. CDR1 SGHNT and CDR2 YYREEE come from the germline V gene (reference sequence). Deletions cut 2 bases from V and 6 bases from J, with 6 bases between. CDR3 sequence reads: CASSFSSEQYF. The CDR3 bases are TGTGCCAGCAGCTTTTCTTCCGAGCAGTACTTC.

The genes are TRBV11-2 and TRBJ1-2; 10 nucleotides agree with TRBD1. The CDR3 length is 15 residues. V was clipped by 3 bases and J by 3 bases; unmatched bases: 4. The germline gives CDR1 SGHAT, CDR2 FQNNGV. Here the CDR3 reads CASSFGQGGYYGYTF. CDR3 in DNA: TGTGCCAGCAGCTTTGGACAGGGGGGATACTATGGCTACACCTTC.

The gene calls are TRBV28 and TRBJ1-1; D is perhaps TRBD1 (5 bases). The germline V gene has CDR1 MDHEN and CDR2 SYDVKM. Trimming pared 7 bases from V and 1 base from J, leaving 16 bases between. The CDR3 has 15 residues. CDR3 amino acids: CASIWGGTSNTEAFF. In DNA, the CDR3 is TGTGCCAGCATCTGGGGGGGAACCTCGAACACTGAAGCTTTCTTT.

The V gene is TRBV4-3, the J gene TRBJ2-3; the D is unclear. The V gene's germline CDR1 is LGHNA and CDR2 YSLEER. Trimming took 1 base from V and 3 from J, leaving 8 bases between them. This CDR3 contains 14 residues. CDR3 nucleotide sequence: TGCGCCAGCAGCCAAGTGACTGCAACAGATACGCAGTATTTT. Translated, it gives CASSQVTATDTQYF.

This clone was seen just once. The J gene is TRBJ2-2, the V gene TRBV7-2, with D perhaps TRBD2 (8 bases). CDR3 length equals 16 residues. The V gene lost 5 bases and the J gene lost 6 bases, with 19 bases spanning the gap. Germline CDR1 and CDR2: SGHTA and FQGNSA. The DNA for the CDR3 is TGTGCCAGCAGCCTCAAGGGGGCGGGGGGTGCCGGGGAGCTGTTTTTT. Translating it yields CASSLKGAGGAGELFF.